This passage covers 27 T cell receptor beta chains from one sample sequenced in a study of regulatory T cells in long-lasting Graves disease. Specified time point: persistent/refractory GD, antithyroid drugs over 5 years with positive TRAb. Preparation of the TCR library used RNA extracted from PBMCs. With iRepertoire HTBI primers and Arm-PCR of CDR3 regions, TCR beta libraries were built. TCRdb used MiXCR to reprocess the multiplex PCR reads, holding one entry per CDR3 protein. The data show around 400,000 distinct CDR3 sequences, roughly a fifth seen once. This specimen consisted of peripheral blood mononuclear cells (PBMCs), obtained when the disease was refractory, from a patient treated with antithyroid drugs. The receptors shown here come from a female donor with Graves disease.

V gene TRBV20-1 combines with J gene TRBJ2-2, with a tentative D call TRBD2 (6 bases). Germline lookup yields CDR1 DFQATT and CDR2 SNEGSKA (reference sequence). The germline V and J ends were trimmed by 6 bases and 5 bases, with 13 bases remaining between them. CDR3 length: 13 amino acids. The CDR3 sequence: CSALMGRTGELFF. CDR3 sequence (DNA): TGCAGTGCCCTCATGGGGAGGACCGGGGAGCTGTTTTTT.

CDR3 amino acids: CATSDGPIIDTQYF. In DNA, the CDR3 is TGTGCCACCAGTGATGGACCGATTATAGATACGCAGTATTTT. The chain carries TRBV24-1 and TRBJ2-3; no firm D call. With 3 bases removed from V and 5 bases from J, the gap between germline ends came to 11 bases. Germline CDR1 KGHDR, CDR2 SFDVKD. The CDR3 consists of 14 residues.

The sample holds many counts of this clonotype. The chain links TRBV19 to TRBJ2-2; D may match TRBD1 or TRBD2 (5 bases each). The CDR3 is made up of 14 amino acids. V shed 6 bases and J shed 0 bases, with 8 bases lying between them. Germline CDR1 LNHDA, CDR2 SQIVND (reference sequence). The CDR3 coding sequence is TGTGCCAGTAGGTGGGACGCGAACACCGGGGAGCTGTTTTTT. Its protein is CASRWDANTGELFF.

For the CDR3, the DNA is TGTGCCAGCAGCTTAGAGGCTGTTACCGGGGAGCTGTTTTTT. It encodes CASSLEAVTGELFF. The chain couples TRBV7-3 to TRBJ2-2; D is ambiguous. V was trimmed by 2 bases and J by 5 bases, leaving 9 bases between them. This CDR3 contains 14 residues. Looked up from germline, CDR1 is SGHTA and CDR2 is FQGTGA. Using reference TRBV7-3 and TRBJ2-2 for the parts outside the CDR3, the full variable domain is GAGVSQTPSNKVTEKGKYVELRCDPISGHTALYWYRQSLGQGPEFLIYFQGTGAADDSGLPNDRFFAVRPEGSVSTLKIQRTERGDSAVYLCASSLEAVTGELFFGEGSRLTVL.

This clonotype has just a few counts. The chain has TRBV3-1 and TRBJ2-7; 12 nucleotides match TRBD2. Losses at the gene ends were 3 bases for V and 8 bases for J; bases not matched to a gene: 17. The CDR3 is 18 amino acids. Germline V gene sequence: CDR1 LGHDT, CDR2 YNNKEL (reference sequence). CDR3 in amino acids: CASSQTGLAGLSPDKQYF. The CDR3 nucleotides read TGTGCCAGCAGCCAGACGGGACTAGCGGGCCTCTCCCCTGACAAGCAGTACTTC.

Many counts were recorded for this clonotype. V gene TRBV12-3 or TRBV12-4 combines with J gene TRBJ1-5; D might be TRBD1 (5 bases). The CDR3 is made up of 14 amino acids. Trimming took 10 bases from V and 0 from J, leaving 13 bases between them. The CDR3 sequence: CATVRDGSNQPQHF. The CDR3 DNA follows: TGTGCCACAGTTCGGGACGGTAGCAATCAGCCCCAGCATTTT.

For this clonotype: A read error likely explains this, since a far larger clone differs by one base. The V gene is TRBV28, the J gene TRBJ1-2; D gene ambiguous. V was clipped by 5 bases and J by 4 bases, with 11 bases between them. Germline V gene sequence: CDR1 MDHEN, CDR2 SYDVKM. The CDR3 is 13 amino acids. Here the CDR3 DNA reads TGTGCCAGCAGTGATGACGGTCTCTATGGCTACACCTTC. Amino acid sequence: CASSDDGLYGYTF.

The V gene is TRBV30, the J gene TRBJ2-6; no reliable D call. CDR3 length: 13 residues. Germline loops: CDR1 GTSNPN, CDR2 SVGIG (reference sequence). Trimming removed 3 bases from V and 0 bases from J, with 3 bases in between. The CDR3 coding sequence is TGTGCCTGGAGGAGCTCTGGGGCCAACGTCCTGACTTTC. Its translation is CAWRSSGANVLTF.

This chain links TRBV19 with TRBJ2-7; 9 bases are a match to TRBD1. Germline-derived CDR1 and CDR2 are LNHDA and SQIVND (reference sequence). J was trimmed by 6 bases and V by 6 bases; bases with no gene match: 6. This CDR3 spans 13 amino acids. CDR3 residues: CASRRTGAAEQYF. Written as DNA, the CDR3 is TGTGCCAGTAGAAGGACAGGGGCAGCCGAGCAGTACTTC. Based on the CDR3 plus reference TRBV19 and TRBJ2-7, the full variable domain is DGGITQSPKYLFRKEGQNVTLSCEQNLNHDAMYWYRQDPGQGLRLIYYSQIVNDFQKGDIAEGYSVSREKKESFPLTVTSAQKNPTAFYLCASRRTGAAEQYFGPGTRLTVT.

The chain links TRBV6-1 to TRBJ2-5; D remains ambiguous. The CDR3 runs 14 residues. Germline V gives CDR1 MNHNS, CDR2 SASEGT. The V gene lost 5 bases and the J gene lost 5 bases, with 15 bases spanning the gap. DNA for the CDR3: TGTGCCAGCAGTCACAATGGGGTCCGTGAGACCCAGTACTTC. This translates into CASSHNGVRETQYF.

This clonotype was observed a handful of times. Written as DNA, the CDR3 is TGTGCCAGCAGCCACCTACCCCCGGACAGGAGTGGAACCTACGAGCAGTACTTC. Translation gives CASSHLPPDRSGTYEQYF. V and J are TRBV3-1 and TRBJ2-7; 7 positions agree with TRBD1. Losses at the gene ends were 3 bases for V and 2 bases for J; bases not matched to a gene: 16. This CDR3 is built from 18 residues. CDR1 is LGHDT, CDR2 YNNKEL, per germline (reference sequence).

Turning to this clonotype: A read error may produce the germline difference seen at one junction end. The chain is built from TRBV6-2 or TRBV6-3 and TRBJ2-7; the D is unclear. Per germline, CDR1 MNHEY and CDR2 SVGEGT. This CDR3 is 12 amino acids long. CDR3 sequence reads: CASSEGSYDQYF. The CDR3 coding sequence is TGTGCCAGCAGTGAAGGCTCCTACGATCAGTACTTC.

Turning to this clonotype: Just one base apart from a much larger clone, this may be a read error. The conserved closing phenylalanine or tryptophan is absent in this CDR3, likely reflecting a read error. J is TRBJ1-1 and V is TRBV5-6, with D hard to call. Germline assignment: CDR1 SGHDT and CDR2 YYEEEE. This CDR3 is 13 amino acids long. Trimming took off 1 base at V and 6 bases at J, with 10 bases between the two ends. CDR3 amino acids: CASSLWVVAEAFL. The CDR3 DNA follows: TGTGCCAGCAGCTTGTGGGTGGTTGCTGAAGCTTTCCTT.

This clonotype was picked up many times. The chain links TRBV6-1 to TRBJ1-5, with TRBD1 identical over 7 bases. This CDR3 is built from 17 residues. Unmatched junction bases numbered 12, after V lost 5 bases and J lost 2 bases. From germline, CDR1 is MNHNS and CDR2 SASEGT. The CDR3: CASSRQTQGGGNQPQHF. Written as DNA, the CDR3 is TGTGCCAGCAGTCGACAGACGCAGGGGGGAGGCAATCAGCCCCAGCATTTT.

This chain links TRBV7-8 with TRBJ2-3, with TRBD1 matching over 7 bases. Germline assignment: CDR1 SGHVS and CDR2 FQNEAQ. The junction had 7 bases not matched to a gene; V was cut back by 10 bases and J by 3 bases. There are 13 residues in the CDR3. The CDR3 is CATGRGMTDTQYF. The CDR3, as DNA: TGTGCCACGGGCAGGGGGATGACAGATACGCAGTATTTT.

The chain uses TRBV29-1 and TRBJ2-7, with D possibly matching TRBD2 (6 bases). The CDR3 covers 15 residues. V lost 6 bases and J 0 bases, leaving 18 bases between the germline ends. Germline V lookup: CDR1 SQVTM, CDR2 ANQGSEA. CDR3 region: CSVLGGTYSSYEQYF. The DNA for the CDR3 is TGCAGCGTGCTCGGAGGGACTTACAGCTCCTACGAGCAGTACTTC.

The CDR3 sequence: CATGRTGYNSPLHF. The DNA for the CDR3 is TGTGCCACCGGCCGGACAGGTTATAATTCACCCCTCCACTTT. V is TRBV6-2 or TRBV6-3 and J is TRBJ1-6; 7 nucleotides line up with TRBD1. V lost 10 bases and J lost 4; bases outside the gene matches: 7. The germline V gene has CDR1 MNHEY and CDR2 SVGEGT. This CDR3 is built from 14 residues.

In its sample, this clonotype was seen a few times. The V and J genes are TRBV30 and TRBJ2-2; D remains ambiguous. The germline V gene encodes CDR1 GTSNPN and CDR2 SVGIG (reference sequence). Between the trimmed V and J ends, which lost 2 bases and 4 bases, there was a span of 14 bases. This CDR3 has 15 amino acids. CDR3 amino acids: CAWSIGSPTTGELFF. The CDR3 DNA follows: TGTGCCTGGAGTATCGGTAGCCCCACCACCGGGGAGCTGTTTTTT.

This clonotype occurred a few times. The rearrangement joins TRBV13 to TRBJ2-7, with 15 nucleotides matching TRBD2. The CDR3 loop spans 17 amino acids. Trimming at V came to 4 bases and at J to 5 bases, leaving 9 bases not matched to a gene. Germline-derived CDR1 and CDR2 are PRHDT and FYEKMQ (reference sequence). Here the CDR3 DNA reads TGTGCCAGCAGCTCAGGACTAGCGGGAGGGCCGTTCGACGAGCAGTACTTC. Protein: CASSSGLAGGPFDEQYF. The complete variable domain, with remaining parts taken from reference TRBV13 and TRBJ2-7, reads AAGVIQSPRHLIKEKRETATLKCYPIPRHDTVYWYQQGPGQDPQFLISFYEKMQSDKGSIPDRFSAQQFSDYHSELNMSSLELGDSALYFCASSSGLAGGPFDEQYFGPGTRLTVT.

The chain combines TRBV5-1 with TRBJ1-5; no firm D call. V dropped 4 bases and J dropped 2 bases, with 10 bases sitting between them. Germline V gene lookup returns CDR1 SGHRS and CDR2 YFSETQ. This CDR3 has 14 amino acids. The CDR3 reads CASSPAAGNQPQHF. Written as DNA, the CDR3 is TGCGCCAGCAGCCCCGCCGCTGGCAATCAGCCCCAGCATTTT.

This clonotype appeared a few times. This sequence joins TRBV4-1 and TRBJ2-7, with 7 bases fitting TRBD2. The V gene's germline CDR1 is MGHRA and CDR2 YSYEKL. This CDR3 is 16 amino acids long. V shed 0 bases, J shed 3 bases, and the junction held 8 bases outside the gene matches. Written as DNA, the CDR3 is TGCGCCAGCAGCCAAGATTCCCTTGCGGGAGACTACGAGCAGTACTTC. Its translation is CASSQDSLAGDYEQYF.

The chain's CDR3 is CATSENLGGIEEQYF. The CDR3 nucleotides read TGTGCCACCAGTGAAAACTTGGGGGGTATCGAGGAGCAGTACTTC. The V call is TRBV24-1, the J call TRBJ2-7; D might be TRBD2 (6 bases). The CDR3 loop spans 15 amino acids. Germline CDR1 is KGHDR and CDR2 is SFDVKD. V was cut by 4 bases and J by 7 bases, with 19 bases left in between.

This clonotype came up many times. This sequence joins TRBV6-1 and TRBJ2-7; 9 positions agree with TRBD1. V shed 4 bases and J 2 bases; nucleotides not matched to a gene: 3. CDR1 is MNHNS and CDR2 is SASEGT in the germline V gene. The CDR3 is made up of 14 amino acids. The chain's CDR3 is CASSAGQGTYEQYF. The CDR3 bases are TGTGCCAGCAGTGCCGGACAGGGGACCTACGAGCAGTACTTC.

This clonotype was counted at least ten times. The chain couples TRBV19 to TRBJ2-7; 9 nucleotides match TRBD1. Germline V lookup: CDR1 LNHDA, CDR2 SQIVND (reference sequence). The J segment lost 6 bases and the V segment lost 4 bases, leaving 13 bases of the junction unmatched. This CDR3 region has 16 residues. The DNA of the CDR3 is TGTGCCAGTAGTACCGCCGGGACAGGGAGGGTTCGCGAGCAGTACTTC. Translation gives CASSTAGTGRVREQYF.

There are many counts of this clonotype. V usage is TRBV10-3 and J usage is TRBJ2-7, with 7 bases lining up with TRBD1. Per the germline V gene, CDR1 is ENHRY and CDR2 is SYGVKD. The CDR3 consists of 16 residues. V trimming: 3 bases; J trimming: 3 bases; junction bases outside the gene matches: 11. CDR3 in DNA: TGTGCCATCAGTGAAAGGTTACAGGGGAATAGCTACGAGCAGTACTTC. Translating it yields CAISERLQGNSYEQYF.

In regard to this clonotype: A clone one base away is much larger, so this may be a read error. This chain links TRBV6-1 with TRBJ1-2; 7 bases line up with TRBD1. The V segment lost 6 bases and the J segment 7 bases; nucleotides outside the gene matches: 14. The germline CDR1 and CDR2 sequences are MNHNS and SASEGT. The CDR3 has 15 residues. The CDR3 sequence: CASRLRQGTLPGYTF. The CDR3 DNA is TGTGCCAGCAGACTGAGACAGGGAACCTTGCCTGGCTACACCTTC.

In this sample, this clonotype turned up many times. The gene calls are TRBV7-9 and TRBJ2-2; 10 nucleotides agree with TRBD1. The CDR3 consists of 16 residues. Trimming at V came to 6 bases and at J to 4 bases, leaving 8 bases not matched to a gene. Germline values: CDR1 SEHNR, CDR2 FQNEAQ (reference sequence). The CDR3: CASRPPGTGVTGELFF. The CDR3 DNA reads as TGTGCCAGCAGGCCCCCCGGGACAGGGGTCACCGGGGAGCTGTTTTTT.